This TCR beta chain was identified during a study of vaccination and CD4 T cells after COVID-19. Sample treatment: roughly 10-day PBMC culture with coronavirus spike peptide pools or control peptides (ViraFEST assay). CDR3 length: 11 amino acids. The V and J ends lost 6 bases and 8 bases respectively, with 10 bases between them. The germline gives CDR1 SNHLY, CDR2 FYNNEI. As for this clonotype: Its antigen is not identified.

The Oncomine TCR Beta short-read assay was applied to DNA of cultured CD4+ T cells. TCRdb used MiXCR to reprocess the PCR reads, holding one entry per CDR3 protein. The sample holds tens of thousands of distinct CDR3 sequences, nearly 55% seen once. This chain connects TRBV2 to TRBJ1-2; unclear D gene. The sequence was collected from a human donor who had recovered from COVID-19. The sequenced sample consisted of CD4+ T cells from blood, cultured in vitro. CDR3: CASRYDGGYTF. CDR3 sequence (DNA): TGTGCCAGCAGATACGACGGCGGCTACACCTTC.